These T cell receptor beta chains were read from a single sample in a study of T cell responses to AZD1222 COVID-19 vaccine. Generated by immunoSEQ multiplex PCR, the TCRdb table keeps only in-frame clones and is missing some. The table has some 70,000 clones, about 80% seen once. The sequencing used peripheral blood, collected 28 days after the second AZD1222 dose. These TCRs come from an adult who received the AZD1222 COVID-19 vaccine. Each CDR3 is given with its conserved first and last residue. The D gene is left open where the match is weak. Only part of the rows carry a size: once, few, many, or a class if the clone is expanded.

CASGLGQLAYEQYF TGTGCCAGCGGTCTGGGACAGTTAGCCTACGAGCAGTACTTC TRBD1 TRBJ2-7 TRBV6-5 NA
CASYTGQSSGNTIYF TGTGCCAGTTACACGGGACAGAGCTCTGGAAACACCATATATTTT TRBD1 TRBJ1-3 TRBV2 NA
CASSRRDRGQGEQYF TGTGCCAGCAGCCGCCGGGACAGGGGGCAAGGCGAGCAGTACTTC TRBD1 TRBJ2-7 TRBV5-4 NA
CASRLDRGRLYEQYF TGTGCCAGCAGATTAGACAGGGGGCGCCTCTACGAGCAGTACTTC TRBD1 TRBJ2-7 TRBV27 NA
CASSPSREPNYGYTF TGTGCCAGCAGCCCCAGCAGGGAACCTAACTATGGCTACACCTTC NA TRBJ1-2 TRBV6-4 many
CASRQGYTGELFF TGTGCCAGCAGGCAGGGGTACACCGGGGAGCTGTTTTTT NA TRBJ2-2 TRBV28 NA
CASTTGVETEAFF TGTGCCAGCACCACAGGGGTTGAGACTGAAGCTTTCTTT TRBD1 TRBJ1-1 TRBV28 NA
CASSLAGISYNEQFF TGTGCCAGCAGCCTCGCGGGGATCTCCTACAATGAGCAGTTCTTC NA TRBJ2-1 TRBV7-2 NA
CSTRTGTGGTAEAFF TGCAGCACAAGAACCGGGACAGGGGGCACAGCTGAAGCTTTCTTT TRBD1 TRBJ1-1 TRBV29-1 NA
CASSHNRGNTIYF TGTGCCAGCAGTCATAACAGGGGGAACACCATATATTTT TRBD1 TRBJ1-3 TRBV3-1/TRBV3-2 NA
CASSQVEGETQYF TGTGCCAGCAGCCAAGTGGAAGGGGAGACCCAGTACTTC NA TRBJ2-5 TRBV3-1/TRBV3-2 NA
CASSLGENDRAPSYEQYF TGTGCCAGCAGCTTAGGGGAAAATGACAGGGCACCCTCCTACGAGCAGTACTTC TRBD1 TRBJ2-7 TRBV7-2 few
CASRTSNGDEQYF TGTGCCAGTAGAACTTCGAACGGTGACGAGCAGTACTTC NA TRBJ2-7 TRBV19 NA
CASSMAGTRVFINTEAFF TGTGCCAGTAGTATGGCAGGGACGCGAGTCTTTATTAACACTGAAGCTTTCTTT NA TRBJ1-1 TRBV19 NA
CASSPDSNYGYTF TGTGCCAGCAGCCCCGACAGTAACTATGGCTACACCTTC NA TRBJ1-2 TRBV12-3/TRBV12-4 once
CASSISAGAYEQYF TGTGCCAGTAGTATTTCTGCAGGGGCCTACGAGCAGTACTTC NA TRBJ2-7 TRBV19 NA
CASSRPISYSGNTIYF TGTGCCAGCAGCCGTCCCATCAGTTACTCTGGAAACACCATATATTTT NA TRBJ1-3 TRBV3-1/TRBV3-2 NA
CASSFTGATEQFF TGCGCCAGCAGCTTTACAGGGGCCACTGAGCAGTTCTTC TRBD1 TRBJ2-1 TRBV5-1 NA
CATSRTWGINQPQHF TGTGCCACCAGCAGAACCTGGGGGATCAATCAGCCCCAGCATTTT NA TRBJ1-5 TRBV15 few
CASSSPQRVRQTQYF TGTGCCAGCAGTTCTCCACAGAGGGTCAGACAGACCCAGTACTTC NA TRBJ2-5 TRBV6-2/TRBV6-3 NA
CASSPSGGAINEQFF TGTGCCAGCAGTCCCAGCGGGGGGGCGATCAATGAGCAGTTCTTC TRBD2 TRBJ2-1 TRBV6-2/TRBV6-3 once
CASGLGPGQGTEAFF TGTGCTAGTGGTTTGGGCCCGGGACAGGGCACTGAAGCTTTCTTT TRBD1 TRBJ1-1 TRBV12-5 NA
CASSLVGGGYTF TGTGCCAGCAGCTTAGTCGGAGGCGGCTACACCTTC NA TRBJ1-2 TRBV7-9 NA
CASSLTPEQGGNYGYTF TGCGCCAGCAGCCTCACCCCAGAACAGGGGGGCAACTATGGCTACACCTTC TRBD1 TRBJ1-2 TRBV5-1 few
CASKKMFPEQYF TGTGCCAGCAAAAAGATGTTCCCCGAGCAGTACTTC NA TRBJ2-7 TRBV2 NA
CASSTTGQGITGELFF TGTGCCAGCAGCACCACAGGACAGGGGATAACCGGGGAGCTGTTTTTT TRBD1 TRBJ2-2 TRBV6-2/TRBV6-3 NA
CASSRSGTDNEKLFF TGTGCCAGCTCACGGTCCGGGACAGATAATGAAAAACTGTTTTTT TRBD1 TRBJ1-4 TRBV18 NA
CASSVGGSSGNTIYF TGTGCCAGCAGCGTAGGAGGCAGCTCTGGAAACACCATATATTTT NA TRBJ1-3 TRBV9 NA
CASRGQSSPLHF TGTGCCAGCAGGGGGCAGTCCTCACCCCTCCACTTT NA TRBJ1-6 TRBV28 NA
CSASGSRGHEQYF TGCAGTGCTAGTGGCTCCAGGGGCCACGAGCAGTACTTC NA TRBJ2-7 TRBV20-1 NA
CASTRLTANTEAFF TGTGCCAGCACCCGCCTGACGGCCAACACTGAAGCTTTCTTT NA TRBJ1-1 TRBV14 NA
CASSYGDGRQETQYF TGTGCCAGCAGTTACGGTGACGGGAGACAAGAGACCCAGTACTTC NA TRBJ2-5 TRBV6-5 NA
CASSQGLDEQYF TGTGCCAGCAGTCAGGGTCTGGACGAGCAGTACTTC NA TRBJ2-7 TRBV2 NA
CSVEEGAGDTDTQYF TGCAGCGTTGAAGAAGGGGCGGGGGACACAGATACGCAGTATTTT TRBD2 TRBJ2-3 TRBV29-1 NA
CASSRSGDRLMNTEAFF TGTGCCAGCAGCCGATCCGGCGATCGTTTAATGAACACTGAAGCTTTCTTT NA TRBJ1-1 TRBV14 NA
CASSGTWNSPLHF TGTGCCAGCAGCGGGACTTGGAATTCACCCCTCCACTTT NA TRBJ1-6 TRBV9 once
CASPSGVTGELFF TGTGCCAGCCCGAGCGGGGTCACCGGGGAGCTGTTTTTT TRBD2 TRBJ2-2 TRBV18 many
CASKILLLPNTEAFF TGTGCCAGCAAAATACTATTATTGCCGAACACTGAAGCTTTCTTT NA TRBJ1-1 TRBV5-8 once
CASSDTQGNYGYTF TGTGCCAGCAGCGATACTCAGGGGAACTATGGCTACACCTTC NA TRBJ1-2 TRBV9 NA
CASSQLGGAGANVLTF TGTGCCAGCAGTCAACTAGGGGGCGCTGGGGCCAACGTCCTGACTTTC TRBD1 TRBJ2-6 TRBV5-6 NA
CASSVKVRGGDTEAFF TGTGCCAGCAGTGTAAAAGTTAGGGGAGGGGACACTGAAGCTTTCTTT NA TRBJ1-1 TRBV2 NA
CASSSGTGSGNTIYF TGTGCTAGCAGCTCCGGGACAGGGTCTGGAAACACCATATATTTT TRBD1 TRBJ1-3 TRBV7-7 once
CASSSSGQFVPQHF TGTGCCAGCAGCTCCTCCGGACAGTTCGTGCCCCAGCATTTT NA TRBJ1-5 TRBV7-8 NA
CATREESSGNTIYF TGTGCCACCAGGGAGGAGAGCTCTGGAAACACCATATATTTT NA TRBJ1-3 TRBV15 once
CASRSGTANTEAFF TGTGCCAGCAGATCCGGGACAGCGAACACTGAAGCTTTCTTT TRBD1 TRBJ1-1 TRBV7-2 NA
CASSPELGDSPLHF TGTGCCAGCAGCCCCGAGTTGGGAGATTCACCCCTCCACTTT NA TRBJ1-6 TRBV11-2 NA
CASAPGTGPTRNLYEQYF TGTGCCAGCGCCCCCGGGACAGGTCCGACCCGGAATCTTTACGAGCAGTACTTC TRBD1 TRBJ2-7 TRBV18 NA
CASKPQGRTPLHF TGTGCCAGCAAACCCCAAGGGCGTACGCCCCTCCACTTT NA TRBJ1-6 TRBV2 NA
CASSPPVNTGELFF TGCGCCAGCAGCCCCCCTGTGAACACCGGGGAGCTGTTTTTT NA TRBJ2-2 TRBV5-1 few
CASRTGRVEKLFF TGTGCCAGCAGAACAGGGCGGGTTGAAAAACTGTTTTTT NA TRBJ1-4 TRBV6-6 once
CASSLAGVRDQPQHF TGCGCCAGCAGCTTGGCTGGGGTTAGGGATCAGCCCCAGCATTTT NA TRBJ1-5 TRBV5-1 NA
CASSPEGNQPQHF TGTGCCAGCTCACCTGAAGGGAATCAGCCCCAGCATTTT NA TRBJ1-5 TRBV18 NA
CASTVGRNEQFF TGTGCCAGCACTGTTGGACGTAATGAGCAGTTCTTC NA TRBJ2-1 TRBV2 NA
CASSYTPGNSPLHF TGTGCCAGCAGTTACACTCCCGGGAATTCACCCCTCCACTTT NA TRBJ1-6 TRBV6-5 NA
CASSPLATGTSGGVAPITQYF TGTGCCAGCAGTCCCTTGGCGACCGGGACTAGCGGGGGCGTTGCCCCGATTACGCAGTATTTT TRBD2 TRBJ2-3 TRBV28 NA
CASSQGSSGGTDTQYF TGCGCCAGCAGCCAAGGGTCCAGCGGGGGCACAGATACGCAGTATTTT TRBD2 TRBJ2-3 TRBV4-1 NA
CASSLVDSPSGNTIYF TGCGCCAGCAGCTTGGTAGACAGTCCCTCTGGAAACACCATATATTTT NA TRBJ1-3 TRBV5-1 NA
CSVVSVDTGELFF TGCAGCGTGGTCTCGGTTGACACCGGGGAGCTGTTTTTT NA TRBJ2-2 TRBV29-1 NA
CASSLHGTSLTHF TGTGCCAGCAGCCTACACGGGACTAGCCTGACCCATTTT TRBD2 TRBJ2-3 TRBV7-6 NA